A selection of T cell receptor beta chains follows, all from one sample in a study of cytomegalovirus exposure and HLA in healthy donors. Here immunoSEQ multiplex PCR was the method, and the copy in TCRdb shows in-frame clones only, minus some. The table has over 150,000 clones, approximately 80% seen once. Sequencing input: PBMCs. These receptors were taken from a man between 18 and 35 years old in good health and CMV-seropositive. CDR3s include the opening cysteine and the closing phenylalanine or tryptophan. A D gene is named only where the DNA matches it firmly. Clone size, where shown, is once, few, many, or a class for clones that have expanded.

D: -
V: TRBV5-1
J: TRBJ2-7
size: -
CDR3: CASSPMGGRSSYEQYF
DNA: TGCGCCAGCAGCCCGATGGGGGGACGGAGCTCCTACGAGCAGTACTTC

D: TRBD2
V: TRBV4-1
J: TRBJ2-1
size: -
CDR3: CASSQSAGREGREQFF
DNA: TGCGCCAGCAGCCAATCCGCGGGGCGGGAGGGCCGGGAGCAGTTCTTC

D: -
V: TRBV4-2
J: TRBJ1-3
size: once
CDR3: CASNMQGLRTADSGNTIYF
DNA: TGTGCCAGCAACATGCAAGGACTTAGGACAGCCGACTCTGGAAACACCATATATTTT

D: -
V: TRBV4-1
J: TRBJ2-1
size: -
CDR3: CASSQVTSRNNEQFF
DNA: TGCGCCAGCAGCCAAGTCACTAGCAGAAACAATGAGCAGTTCTTC

D: -
V: TRBV4-1
J: TRBJ2-7
size: -
CDR3: CASSLRDIDSYEQYF
DNA: TGCGCCAGCAGCCTAAGGGACATCGACTCCTACGAGCAGTACTTC

D: -
V: TRBV2
J: TRBJ2-7
size: -
CDR3: CASSEGTLYEQYF
DNA: TGTGCCAGCAGTGAAGGGACACTATACGAGCAGTACTTC

D: TRBD1
V: TRBV10-2
J: TRBJ2-5
size: -
CDR3: CASTGGETQYF
DNA: TGCGCCAGCACAGGGGGAGAGACCCAGTACTTC

D: -
V: TRBV19
J: TRBJ1-5
size: -
CDR3: CASLDENQPQHF
DNA: TGTGCCAGTCTAGATGAGAATCAGCCCCAGCATTTT

D: -
V: TRBV19
J: TRBJ2-5
size: -
CDR3: CASSARTAETQYF
DNA: TGTGCCAGTAGTGCAAGGACAGCGGAGACCCAGTACTTC

D: -
V: TRBV9
J: TRBJ2-7
size: -
CDR3: CASSPLGTSYEQYF
DNA: TGTGCCAGCAGCCCCCTAGGGACTTCCTACGAGCAGTACTTC

D: TRBD1
V: TRBV29-1
J: TRBJ2-6
size: -
CDR3: CSVDTGQGNSGANVLTF
DNA: TGCAGCGTTGATACTGGACAGGGCAACTCTGGGGCCAACGTCCTGACTTTC

D: -
V: TRBV18
J: TRBJ1-2
size: -
CDR3: CASSSGPGYTF
DNA: TGTGCCAGCTCCTCAGGCCCTGGCTACACCTTC

D: -
V: TRBV12-5
J: TRBJ1-1
size: -
CDR3: CASGLALRAQGTEAFF
DNA: TGTGCTAGTGGTTTGGCCCTTCGGGCGCAGGGGACTGAAGCTTTCTTT

D: -
V: TRBV13
J: TRBJ1-1
size: -
CDR3: CASSLVGKAFF
DNA: TGTGCCAGCAGCTTAGTCGGGAAAGCTTTCTTT

D: TRBD1
V: TRBV19
J: TRBJ2-6
size: -
CDR3: CASRGTGGANVLTF
DNA: TGTGCCAGTAGGGGGACAGGCGGGGCCAACGTCCTGACTTTC

D: TRBD1
V: TRBV9
J: TRBJ1-6
size: -
CDR3: CASSTRTGLNSPLHF
DNA: TGTGCCAGCAGCACCCGGACAGGGTTAAATTCACCCCTCCACTTT

D: -
V: TRBV21-1
J: TRBJ2-7
size: -
CDR3: CASSKALPRLAGDSSYEQYF
DNA: TGTGCCAGCAGCAAAGCGTTACCTCGACTAGCGGGGGACTCCTCCTACGAGCAGTACTTC

D: TRBD2
V: TRBV11-2
J: TRBJ2-1
size: -
CDR3: CASSLSNPGGPGNEQFF
DNA: TGTGCCAGCAGCTTATCTAACCCGGGAGGGCCGGGCAATGAGCAGTTCTTC

D: TRBD1
V: TRBV7-8
J: TRBJ1-5
size: -
CDR3: CASSFFKTGSGQPQHF
DNA: TGTGCCAGCAGCTTTTTCAAGACAGGGTCCGGACAGCCCCAGCATTTT

D: TRBD1
V: TRBV2
J: TRBJ1-2
size: -
CDR3: CASSTGQGRTYGYTF
DNA: TGTGCCAGCAGTACCGGACAGGGGCGGACCTATGGCTACACCTTC

D: -
V: TRBV7-2
J: TRBJ2-3
size: few
CDR3: CASSLPGVDTQYF
DNA: TGTGCCAGCAGCCTTCCAGGGGTAGATACGCAGTATTTT

D: TRBD1
V: TRBV19
J: TRBJ1-5
size: -
CDR3: CASNGQENQPQHF
DNA: TGTGCCAGTAACGGACAGGAGAATCAGCCCCAGCATTTT

D: -
V: TRBV6-5
J: TRBJ1-1
size: few
CDR3: CASSYGGRENTEAFF
DNA: TGTGCCAGCAGTTACGGGGGCAGGGAGAACACTGAAGCTTTCTTT

D: TRBD2
V: TRBV7-8
J: TRBJ2-7
size: few
CDR3: CASTRSGRAYEQYF
DNA: TGTGCCAGCACTCGTAGCGGGAGGGCCTACGAGCAGTACTTC

D: -
V: TRBV10-2
J: TRBJ2-7
size: -
CDR3: CASSEGAGDAYEQYF
DNA: TGCGCCAGCAGTGAGGGGGCAGGGGACGCCTACGAGCAGTACTTC

D: -
V: TRBV7-8
J: TRBJ2-7
size: few
CDR3: CASSLRDSYEQYF
DNA: TGTGCCAGCAGCCTCAGAGACAGTTACGAGCAGTACTTC

D: -
V: TRBV6-6
J: TRBJ1-1
size: -
CDR3: CASRSVNTEAFF
DNA: TGTGCCAGCAGAAGCGTGAACACTGAAGCTTTCTTT

D: TRBD2
V: TRBV27
J: TRBJ2-7
size: -
CDR3: CASRKGTTAHEQYF
DNA: TGTGCCAGCAGAAAAGGGACTACAGCCCACGAGCAGTACTTC

D: -
V: TRBV20-1
J: TRBJ2-7
size: -
CDR3: CSVRSSYEQYF
DNA: TGCAGTGTACGGAGCTCCTACGAGCAGTACTTC

D: -
V: TRBV6-1
J: TRBJ2-2
size: -
CDR3: CASSVWAGDTGELFF
DNA: TGTGCCAGCAGTGTCTGGGCAGGTGACACCGGGGAGCTGTTTTTT

D: TRBD1
V: TRBV5-1
J: TRBJ2-2
size: -
CDR3: CASSSSFGTGSMPGELFF
DNA: TGCGCCAGCAGTTCCTCCTTTGGGACAGGGAGTATGCCCGGGGAGCTGTTTTTT

D: TRBD1
V: TRBV15
J: TRBJ1-3
size: -
CDR3: CATSRDRDRSLGGNTIYF
DNA: TGTGCCACCAGCAGAGACCGGGACAGGAGCCTTGGAGGAAACACCATATATTTT

D: TRBD1
V: TRBV6-5
J: TRBJ2-1
size: -
CDR3: CASSGTGEMWNEQFF
DNA: TGTGCCAGCAGTGGGACAGGAGAGATGTGGAATGAGCAGTTCTTC

D: -
V: TRBV5-1
J: TRBJ1-1
size: once
CDR3: CASSLKREDTEAFF
DNA: TGCGCCAGCAGCTTGAAAAGGGAGGACACTGAAGCTTTCTTT

D: -
V: TRBV6-5
J: TRBJ1-1
size: -
CDR3: CASSYSTANTEAFF
DNA: TGTGCCAGCAGTTACTCGACAGCGAACACTGAAGCTTTCTTT

D: -
V: TRBV30
J: TRBJ1-1
size: -
CDR3: CAWSVLAGGVTEAFF
DNA: TGTGCCTGGAGTGTATTGGCGGGGGGTGTCACTGAAGCTTTCTTT

D: TRBD1
V: TRBV5-1
J: TRBJ2-5
size: -
CDR3: CASSRTGETQYF
DNA: TGCGCCAGCAGCAGGACAGGAGAGACCCAGTACTTC

D: TRBD2
V: TRBV2
J: TRBJ2-1
size: -
CDR3: CASRPPAGGSYNEQFF
DNA: TGTGCCAGCAGGCCCCCAGCGGGAGGAAGCTACAATGAGCAGTTCTTC

D: -
V: TRBV7-8
J: TRBJ2-7
size: -
CDR3: CASSLGQIYEQYF
DNA: TGTGCCAGCAGCTTAGGGCAGATCTACGAGCAGTACTTC

D: -
V: TRBV7-9
J: TRBJ1-1
size: once
CDR3: CASSLATAATEAFF
DNA: TGTGCCAGCAGCTTAGCCACAGCCGCCACTGAAGCTTTCTTT

D: -
V: TRBV9
J: TRBJ2-7
size: -
CDR3: CASSVAGGRQGAEQYF
DNA: TGTGCCAGCAGCGTAGCGGGGGGGAGACAGGGTGCCGAGCAGTACTTC

D: -
V: TRBV4-1
J: TRBJ2-7
size: few
CDR3: CASSQDNRGNYEQYF
DNA: TGCGCCAGCAGCCAAGATAATCGGGGGAACTACGAGCAGTACTTC

D: -
V: TRBV5-6
J: TRBJ2-3
size: -
CDR3: CASRDLLQGYTDTQYF
DNA: TGTGCCAGCAGGGATCTTTTACAGGGATACACAGATACGCAGTATTTT

D: TRBD2
V: TRBV27
J: TRBJ2-1
size: -
CDR3: CASSFTPPWVLAGGGSSYNEQFF
DNA: TGTGCCAGCAGTTTCACTCCCCCCTGGGTACTAGCGGGGGGAGGGAGCTCCTACAATGAGCAGTTCTTC

D: -
V: TRBV5-1
J: TRBJ2-6
size: -
CDR3: CASSLTGGQSLSGANVLTF
DNA: TGCGCCAGCAGCTTGACGGGTGGACAGTCCCTCTCTGGGGCCAACGTCCTGACTTTC

D: -
V: TRBV11-1
J: TRBJ2-1
size: -
CDR3: CASSYNARSGEQFF
DNA: TGTGCCAGCAGCTACAACGCTAGATCTGGTGAGCAGTTCTTC

D: -
V: TRBV6-6
J: TRBJ1-1
size: once
CDR3: CASSYSWRENTEAFF
DNA: TGTGCCAGCAGTTACTCGTGGCGGGAGAACACTGAAGCTTTCTTT

D: -
V: TRBV7-2
J: TRBJ1-5
size: once
CDR3: CASSLKGAGNQPQHF
DNA: TGTGCCAGCAGCTTAAAGGGCGCGGGGAATCAGCCCCAGCATTTT

D: -
V: TRBV4-3
J: TRBJ2-1
size: -
CDR3: CASSQDLNNEQFF
DNA: TGCGCCAGCAGCCAAGACCTAAACAATGAGCAGTTCTTC

D: TRBD2
V: TRBV27
J: TRBJ2-5
size: once
CDR3: CASSLSTSGKGTQYF
DNA: TGTGCCAGCAGTTTATCGACTAGCGGGAAAGGGACCCAGTACTTC

D: -
V: TRBV10-3
J: TRBJ2-7
size: -
CDR3: CAIRGTGTPYEQYF
DNA: TGTGCCATCAGGGGAACAGGTACTCCCTACGAGCAGTACTTC

D: TRBD1
V: TRBV7-9
J: TRBJ1-1
size: -
CDR3: CASSNYRGLNTEAFF
DNA: TGTGCCAGCAGCAACTACAGGGGGCTGAACACTGAAGCTTTCTTT

D: -
V: TRBV19
J: TRBJ2-7
size: -
CDR3: CASSQYRDGYEQYF
DNA: TGTGCCAGTAGTCAATACAGGGATGGTTACGAGCAGTACTTC

D: TRBD1
V: TRBV11-2
J: TRBJ2-2
size: -
CDR3: CASRQPGQGNTGELFF
DNA: TGTGCCAGCAGGCAACCGGGACAGGGAAACACCGGGGAGCTGTTTTTT

D: -
V: TRBV6-5
J: TRBJ2-1
size: -
CDR3: CASSSPRPGRNEQFF
DNA: TGTGCCAGCAGCTCCCCTCGGCCAGGGCGAAATGAGCAGTTCTTC